Included here is one TCR beta chain sequence, with context. These data belong to a study of T-cell reconstitution after alpha-beta-depleted transplantation in children. For TCRbeta, the library was prepared with unique molecular identifiers. TCRdb called the PCR reads again in MiXCR, with one record for every CDR3 protein. Here the sample spans about 460,000 distinct CDR3 sequences, roughly an eighth being singletons. Trimming pared 2 bases from V and 5 bases from J, leaving 9 bases between. The CDR3 is 13 amino acids. Germline V gene sequence: CDR1 DFQATT, CDR2 SNEGSKA (reference sequence). Sequences were derived from PBMCs from the stem cell graft donor, sampled from the stem cell graft. The J gene is TRBJ2-2, the V gene TRBV20-1; the D is unclear. This TCR was recovered from a human donor who donated a stem cell graft to a child with combined immunodeficiency. CDR3 sequence (DNA): TGCAGTGCTAGATACCAGTTAACCGGGGAGCTGTTTTTT. Its translation: CSARYQLTGELFF.